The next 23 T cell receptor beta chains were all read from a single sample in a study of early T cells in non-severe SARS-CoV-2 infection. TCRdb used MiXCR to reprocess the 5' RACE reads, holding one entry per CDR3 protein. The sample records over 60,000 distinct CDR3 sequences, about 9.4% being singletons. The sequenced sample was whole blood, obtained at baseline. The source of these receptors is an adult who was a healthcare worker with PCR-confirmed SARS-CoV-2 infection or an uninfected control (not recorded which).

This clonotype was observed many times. In DNA form, the CDR3 reads TGTGCCACCAGTGGGCAGAGTTCTCAGCCCCAGCATTTT. As protein: CATSGQSSQPQHF. This chain links TRBV24-1 with TRBJ1-5; D unclear. The ends were cut back, 5 bases at V and 6 bases at J, with 10 bases in the middle. CDR3 length: 13 residues. Germline V CDR1 and CDR2: KGHDR, SFDVKD.

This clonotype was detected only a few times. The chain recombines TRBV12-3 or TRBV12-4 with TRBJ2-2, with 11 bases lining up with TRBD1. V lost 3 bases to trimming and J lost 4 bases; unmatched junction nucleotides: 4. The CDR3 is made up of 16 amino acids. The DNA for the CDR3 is TGTGCCAGCAGTTTGGGACAGGGGGTCTCCACCGGGGAGCTGTTTTTT. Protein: CASSLGQGVSTGELFF.

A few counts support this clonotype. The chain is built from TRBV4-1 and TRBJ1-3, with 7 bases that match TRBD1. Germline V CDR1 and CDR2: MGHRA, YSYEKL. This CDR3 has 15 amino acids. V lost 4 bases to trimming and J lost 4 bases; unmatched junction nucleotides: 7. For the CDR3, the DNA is TGCGCCAGCAGCCTGACCGACAGGGAAGGAAACACCATATATTTT. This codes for CASSLTDREGNTIYF.

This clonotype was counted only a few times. The CDR3 spells CASSEYRLEQYF. The CDR3 nucleotides are TGTGCCAGCAGTGAGTACCGGCTCGAGCAGTACTTC. This chain connects TRBV6-1 to TRBJ2-7; D not certain. Germline assignment: CDR1 MNHNS and CDR2 SASEGT. The CDR3 consists of 12 residues. The V end was cut by 3 bases, the J end by 6 bases, with 9 bases between.

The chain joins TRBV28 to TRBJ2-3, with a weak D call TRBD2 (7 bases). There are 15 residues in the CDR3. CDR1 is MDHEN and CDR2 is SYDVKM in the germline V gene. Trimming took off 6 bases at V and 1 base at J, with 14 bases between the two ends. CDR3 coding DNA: TGTGCCAGCAGCGCTACGGGGGGCCGCACAGATACGCAGTATTTT. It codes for CASSATGGRTDTQYF.

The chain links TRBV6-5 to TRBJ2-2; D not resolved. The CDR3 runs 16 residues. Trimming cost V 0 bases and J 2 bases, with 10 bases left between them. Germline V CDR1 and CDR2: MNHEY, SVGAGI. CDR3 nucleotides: TGTGCCAGCAGTTACTCGACGGGCAGAAACACCGGGGAGCTGTTTTTT. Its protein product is CASSYSTGRNTGELFF.

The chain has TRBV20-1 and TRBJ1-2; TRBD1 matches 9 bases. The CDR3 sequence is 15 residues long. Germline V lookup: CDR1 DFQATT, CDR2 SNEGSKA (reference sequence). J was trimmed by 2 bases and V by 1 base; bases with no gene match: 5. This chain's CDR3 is CSARGYGTGNYGYTF. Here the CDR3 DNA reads TGCAGTGCTAGAGGTTACGGGACAGGGAACTATGGCTACACCTTC.

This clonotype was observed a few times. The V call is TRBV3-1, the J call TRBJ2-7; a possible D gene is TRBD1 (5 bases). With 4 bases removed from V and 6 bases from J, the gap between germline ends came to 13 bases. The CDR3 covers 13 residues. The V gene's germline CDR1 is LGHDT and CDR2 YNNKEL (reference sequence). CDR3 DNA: TGTGCCAGCAGCCGGGAAACGGACACCGAGCAGTACTTC. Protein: CASSRETDTEQYF.

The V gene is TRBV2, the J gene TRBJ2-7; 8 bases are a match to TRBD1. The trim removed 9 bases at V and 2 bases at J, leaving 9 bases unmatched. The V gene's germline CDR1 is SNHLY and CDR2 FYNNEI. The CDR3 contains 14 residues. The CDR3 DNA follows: TGTGCCAGTAATACAGGGGGGTATCCCTACGAGCAGTACTTC. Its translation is CASNTGGYPYEQYF.

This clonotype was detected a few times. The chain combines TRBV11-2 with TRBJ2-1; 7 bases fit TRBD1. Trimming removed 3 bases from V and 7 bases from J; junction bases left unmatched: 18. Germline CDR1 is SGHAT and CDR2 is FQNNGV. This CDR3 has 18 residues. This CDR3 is CASSFPGGHELLTNEQFF. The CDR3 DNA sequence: TGTGCCAGCAGCTTCCCAGGGGGACACGAGCTGTTAACGAATGAGCAGTTCTTC.

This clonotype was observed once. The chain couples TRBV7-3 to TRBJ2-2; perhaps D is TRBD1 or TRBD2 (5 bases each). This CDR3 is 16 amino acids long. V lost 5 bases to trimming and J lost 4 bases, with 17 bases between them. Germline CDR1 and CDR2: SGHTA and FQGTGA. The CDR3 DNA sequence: TGTGCCAGCAGCCGCCGGGACGGGTCGGGCACCGGGGAGCTGTTTTTT. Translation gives CASSRRDGSGTGELFF.

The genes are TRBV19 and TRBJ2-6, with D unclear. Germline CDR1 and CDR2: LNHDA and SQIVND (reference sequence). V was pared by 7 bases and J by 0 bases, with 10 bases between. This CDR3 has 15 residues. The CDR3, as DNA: TGTGCCAGTACCAACTCGCGCTCTGGGGCCAACGTCCTGACTTTC. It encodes CASTNSRSGANVLTF.

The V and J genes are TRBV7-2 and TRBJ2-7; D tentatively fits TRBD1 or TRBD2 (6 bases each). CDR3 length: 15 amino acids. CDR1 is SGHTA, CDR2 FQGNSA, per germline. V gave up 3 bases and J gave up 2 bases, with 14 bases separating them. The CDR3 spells CASSLGGLYPYEQYF. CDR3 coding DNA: TGTGCCAGCAGCTTGGGGGGCCTTTACCCCTACGAGCAGTACTTC.

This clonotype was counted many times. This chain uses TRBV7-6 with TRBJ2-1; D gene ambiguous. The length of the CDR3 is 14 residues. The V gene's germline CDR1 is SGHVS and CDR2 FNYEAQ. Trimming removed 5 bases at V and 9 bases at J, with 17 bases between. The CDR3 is CASSPDPNWGEQFF. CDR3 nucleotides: TGTGCCAGCAGCCCCGACCCGAATTGGGGTGAGCAGTTCTTC.

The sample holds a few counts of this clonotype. The CDR3 protein is CASSPRRGAGADTQYF. For the CDR3, the DNA is TGTGCCAGCTCACCAAGGAGGGGGGCAGGAGCAGATACGCAGTATTTT. The V call is TRBV18, the J call TRBJ2-3; either TRBD1 or TRBD2 may supply D (6 bases each). Looked up from germline, CDR1 is KGHSH and CDR2 is LQKENI. CDR3 length: 16 residues. The ends were cut back, 2 bases at V and 4 bases at J, with 16 bases in the middle.

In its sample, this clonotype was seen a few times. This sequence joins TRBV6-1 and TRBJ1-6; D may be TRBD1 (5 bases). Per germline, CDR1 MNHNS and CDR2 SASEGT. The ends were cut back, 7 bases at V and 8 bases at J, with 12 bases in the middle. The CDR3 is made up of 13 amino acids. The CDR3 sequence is CASKGRDDSPLHF. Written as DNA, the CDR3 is TGTGCCAGCAAGGGCAGGGACGATTCACCCCTCCACTTT.

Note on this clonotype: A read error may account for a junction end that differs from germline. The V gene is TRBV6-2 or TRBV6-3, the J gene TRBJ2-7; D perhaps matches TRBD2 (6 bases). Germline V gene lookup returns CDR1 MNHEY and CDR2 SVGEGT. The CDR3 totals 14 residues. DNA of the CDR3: TGTGCCAGCAGTTATCTTGGGGAGGCTTACGGGCAGTACTTC. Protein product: CASSYLGEAYGQYF.

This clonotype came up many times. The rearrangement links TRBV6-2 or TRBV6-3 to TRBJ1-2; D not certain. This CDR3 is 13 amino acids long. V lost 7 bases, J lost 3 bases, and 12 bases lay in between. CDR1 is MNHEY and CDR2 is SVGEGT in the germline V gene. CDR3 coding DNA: TGTGCCAGCACCCAGGACGGTTACTATGGCTACACCTTC. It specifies CASTQDGYYGYTF.

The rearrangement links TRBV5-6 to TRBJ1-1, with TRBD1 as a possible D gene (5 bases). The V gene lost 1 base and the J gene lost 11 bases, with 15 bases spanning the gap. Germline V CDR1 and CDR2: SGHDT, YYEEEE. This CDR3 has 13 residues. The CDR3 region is CASSLRGGDSAFF. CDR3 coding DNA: TGTGCCAGCAGCTTGAGGGGCGGGGATTCGGCTTTCTTT.

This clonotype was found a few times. CDR3 loop: CASSSGQGGNTGELFF. In DNA form, the CDR3 reads TGTGCCAGCAGCTCGGGACAGGGAGGGAACACCGGGGAGCTGTTTTTT. The chain combines TRBV7-3 with TRBJ2-2; TRBD1 matches at 9 bases. The CDR3 contains 16 residues. V lost 4 bases, J lost 1 base, and 4 bases stayed unmatched. Germline CDR1 is SGHTA and CDR2 is FQGTGA. Full variable domain (rest looked up from reference TRBV7-3 and TRBJ2-2): GAGVSQTPSNKVTEKGKYVELRCDPISGHTALYWYRQSLGQGPEFLIYFQGTGAADDSGLPNDRFFAVRPEGSVSTLKIQRTERGDSAVYLCASSSGQGGNTGELFFGEGSRLTVL.

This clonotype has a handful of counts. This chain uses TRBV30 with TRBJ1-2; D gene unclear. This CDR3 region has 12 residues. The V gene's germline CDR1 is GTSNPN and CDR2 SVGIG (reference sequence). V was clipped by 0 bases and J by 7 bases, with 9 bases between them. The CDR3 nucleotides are TGTGCCTGGAGTGTACGGAATGGTGGCTACACCTTC. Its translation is CAWSVRNGGYTF.

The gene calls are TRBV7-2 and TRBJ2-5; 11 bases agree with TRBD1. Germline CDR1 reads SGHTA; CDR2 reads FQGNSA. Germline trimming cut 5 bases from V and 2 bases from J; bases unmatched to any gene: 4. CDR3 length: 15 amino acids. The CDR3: CASSPDRGLQETQYF. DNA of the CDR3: TGTGCCAGCAGCCCGGACAGGGGGCTTCAAGAGACCCAGTACTTC.

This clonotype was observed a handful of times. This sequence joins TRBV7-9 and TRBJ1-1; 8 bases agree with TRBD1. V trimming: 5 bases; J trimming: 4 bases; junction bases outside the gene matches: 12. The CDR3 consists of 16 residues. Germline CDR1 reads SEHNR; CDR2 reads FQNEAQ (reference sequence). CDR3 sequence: CASSTNRGARGTEAFF. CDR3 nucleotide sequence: TGTGCCAGCAGCACAAACAGGGGGGCGCGAGGCACTGAAGCTTTCTTT.